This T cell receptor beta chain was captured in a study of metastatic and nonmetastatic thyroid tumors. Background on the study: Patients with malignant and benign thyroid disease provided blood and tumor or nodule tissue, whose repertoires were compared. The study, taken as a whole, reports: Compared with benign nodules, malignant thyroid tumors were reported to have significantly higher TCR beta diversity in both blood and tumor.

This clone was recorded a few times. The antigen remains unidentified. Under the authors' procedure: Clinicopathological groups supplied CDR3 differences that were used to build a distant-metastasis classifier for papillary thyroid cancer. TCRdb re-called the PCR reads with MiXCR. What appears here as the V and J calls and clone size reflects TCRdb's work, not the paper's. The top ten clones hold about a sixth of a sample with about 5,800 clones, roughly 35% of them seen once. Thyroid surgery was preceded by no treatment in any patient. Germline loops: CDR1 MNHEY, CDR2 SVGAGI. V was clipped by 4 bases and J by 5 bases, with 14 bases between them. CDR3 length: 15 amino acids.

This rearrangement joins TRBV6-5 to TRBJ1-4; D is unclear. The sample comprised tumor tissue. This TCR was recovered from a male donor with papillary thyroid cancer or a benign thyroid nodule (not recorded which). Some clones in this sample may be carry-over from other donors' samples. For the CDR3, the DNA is TGTGCCAGCAGTTGGACCCTATCAGGAAATGAAAAACTGTTTTTT. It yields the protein CASSWTLSGNEKLFF.